These T cell receptor beta chains were read from a single sample in a study of cytomegalovirus exposure and HLA in healthy donors. Assay used: immunoSEQ multiplex PCR; TCRdb lists only in-frame clones, some missing. The sample holds about 160,000 clones, 80% seen once. The specimen sequenced was PBMCs. The receptors originated from a woman aged 45-65 years in good health and CMV-seropositive. Both conserved end residues are part of each CDR3. D genes are given only for firm matches. Clone size is not always given. Where it is, it says once, few, many or a class for expanded clones.

v_call	clone_size	d_call	j_call	cdr3_nt	cdr3_aa
TRBV4-1	.	.	TRBJ1-3	TGCGCCAGCAGCCAAGAGGCAGGGGCCTTCGCTGGAAACACCATATATTTT	CASSQEAGAFAGNTIYF
TRBV6-4	once	.	TRBJ2-1	TGTGCCAGCAGTGTAGGGGGGGCCGGGCTAAATGAGCAGTTCTTC	CASSVGGAGLNEQFF
TRBV9	once	TRBD1	TRBJ1-2	TGTGCCAGCAGCGTAGGGGGACAGAATGGCGGCTACACCTTC	CASSVGGQNGGYTF
TRBV9	medium-sized	.	TRBJ2-1	TGTGCCAGCAGCCAGGACGGGACTCCTGGTAATGAGCAGTTCTTC	CASSQDGTPGNEQFF
TRBV6-5	once	.	TRBJ1-1	TGTGCCAGCATCAATCGGGGGGCGGAGGAAGCTTTCTTT	CASINRGAEEAFF
TRBV4-2	.	TRBD2	TRBJ2-1	TGTGCCAGCAGCCCTCGGACTAGCGGGAGAACAGTCAATGAGCAGTTCTTC	CASSPRTSGRTVNEQFF
TRBV19	.	.	TRBJ1-1	TGTGCCAGTAGACAGGTGGGTGAAGCTTTCTTT	CASRQVGEAFF
TRBV28	.	TRBD2	TRBJ2-1	TGTGCCAGCAGTATGGGACTAGCGGGAGGGCCTCCGTTCTTC	CASSMGLAGGPPFF
TRBV6-5	.	.	TRBJ1-1	TGTGCCAGCAGTTCCGGGGTTGGCACTGAAGCTTTCTTT	CASSSGVGTEAFF
TRBV1	.	.	TRBJ2-7	TGCACCAGCAGCCAAGGACAGGGGCTCTACGAGCAGTACTTC	CTSSQGQGLYEQYF
TRBV7-2	.	TRBD1	TRBJ1-1	TGTGCCAGCAGCTTAGACAGGGGGGGGAACACTGAAGCTTTCTTT	CASSLDRGGNTEAFF
TRBV7-2	.	.	TRBJ1-1	TGTGCCAGCAGCTACCTTGGGGGCGGAACTGAAGCTTTCTTT	CASSYLGGGTEAFF
TRBV7-2	.	TRBD2	TRBJ2-5	TGTGCCAGCAGCGCTGCGCGGGCGGGGGGGGAGACCCAGTACTTC	CASSAARAGGETQYF
TRBV5-4	once	TRBD2	TRBJ2-5	TGTGCCAGCAGCTTGTTTAGCGGGGGGGCCCAGGAGACCCAGTACTTC	CASSLFSGGAQETQYF
TRBV7-2	.	.	TRBJ1-5	TGTGCCAGCCAGATCGGGGGACTAAATCAGCCCCAGCATTTT	CASQIGGLNQPQHF
TRBV6-6	.	.	TRBJ1-2	TGTGCCAGCAGGTGGTTGACAGACCGCTATGGCTACACCTTC	CASRWLTDRYGYTF
TRBV27	.	.	TRBJ1-1	TGTGCCAGCAGTTTTGAGTTGAACACTGAAGCTTTCTTT	CASSFELNTEAFF
TRBV9	.	.	TRBJ2-7	TGTGCCAGCAGCGTAGAGGGCGGGGTGACCTACGAGCAGTACTTC	CASSVEGGVTYEQYF
TRBV7-9	once	.	TRBJ1-1	TGTGCCAGCACCTTCACAGGGACGGGGACTGAAGCTTTCTTT	CASTFTGTGTEAFF
TRBV10-1	once	TRBD2	TRBJ2-1	TGCGCCAGCAGTGAGTCTGGGCGACTAGCGAGCGAGAATGAGCAGTTCTTC	CASSESGRLASENEQFF
TRBV28	.	.	TRBJ1-6	TGTGCTACTCAACGGGGTGTGGGGGGAAATTCACCCCTCCACTTT	CATQRGVGGNSPLHF
TRBV5-1	.	.	TRBJ2-3	TGCGCCAGCCAGCAGTGGGGGGTCCTAAGCACAGATACGCAGTATTTT	CASQQWGVLSTDTQYF
TRBV7-9	.	.	TRBJ2-7	TGTGCCAGCAGCCCCGTTGAGCAGTACTTC	CASSPVEQYF
TRBV11-2	.	.	TRBJ2-1	TGTGCCAGCAGCTTAGGTACCCAGGGGGGTTATACAAATGAGCAGTTCTTC	CASSLGTQGGYTNEQFF
TRBV9	.	TRBD2	TRBJ2-7	TGTGCCAGCAGCGGTGGGACTAGCGGGATGTACGAGCAGTACTTC	CASSGGTSGMYEQYF
TRBV29-1	.	.	TRBJ1-1	TGCAGCGTTGGCGGGCTGAACACTGAAGCTTTCTTT	CSVGGLNTEAFF
TRBV7-3	.	.	TRBJ1-1	TGTGCCAGCAGCCCGGGGGGGTTTCACACTGAAGCTTTCTTT	CASSPGGFHTEAFF
TRBV30	.	.	TRBJ2-7	TGTGCCTGGGGGATGGCCTGGAGGCCCCCCTACGAGCAGTACTTC	CAWGMAWRPPYEQYF
TRBV15	.	.	TRBJ1-4	TGTGCCACCAGCAGAGATCGACCTAGTGGTGAAAAACTGTTTTTT	CATSRDRPSGEKLFF
TRBV7-2	.	.	TRBJ1-2	TGTGCCAGCCATAGGGGCTCAACGGGGGATTACACCTTC	CASHRGSTGDYTF
TRBV27	.	TRBD1	TRBJ2-2	TGTGCCAGCAGTTTAATGACAGGGGGCGACGGGGAGCTGTTTTTT	CASSLMTGGDGELFF
TRBV7-6	once	.	TRBJ2-7	TGTGCCAGCAGCTCCGGTTTGCTCGACGAGCAGTACTTC	CASSSGLLDEQYF
TRBV10-3	.	TRBD2	TRBJ2-7	TGTGCCAGCAGGATGTCCGGACTAGCGGTTAACTACGAGCAGTACTTC	CASRMSGLAVNYEQYF
TRBV25-1	.	TRBD1	TRBJ1-2	TGTGCCAGCAGTGAACCCCGGACAGGGGGCGCGGATGACTATGGCTACACCTTC	CASSEPRTGGADDYGYTF
TRBV18	.	TRBD2	TRBJ2-7	TGTGCCAGCTCACCACAGTACGGGACTAGCGTAGGGTACGAGCAGTACTTC	CASSPQYGTSVGYEQYF
TRBV19	.	.	TRBJ1-6	TGTGCCAGTAGTATTAGGGGGATGTCCTATAATTCACCCCTCCACTTT	CASSIRGMSYNSPLHF
TRBV9	.	TRBD1	TRBJ2-1	TGTGCCAGCAGCGTATCCGGGACAGTCTACAATGAGCAGTTCTTC	CASSVSGTVYNEQFF